This entry lists 15 T cell receptor beta chains sequenced from one sample in a study of CD8 T cells in Susac syndrome (dated by TCRdb to about 2019). Library preparation was by the immunoSEQ multiplex PCR assay. RNA was extracted using the RNeasy kit, and about 0.5 to 1 ug of the RNA was reverse transcribed with random hexamers. TCRdb applied fastp at Q25 and MiXCR to the public reads, then kept only in-frame beta chains. Each entry is one CDR3 protein sequence, shown with its most common DNA and genes. The sample table shows a few hundred thousand distinct CDR3 sequences, and about 88% are seen once. The ten top clones hold approximately 0.2% of the sample. Sequenced sample: CD8+ T cells from PBMCs. These receptors were obtained from a human donor with multiple sclerosis.

This clonotype was observed a single time. V and J are TRBV9 and TRBJ1-2, with no clear D. V lost 0 bases, J lost 6 bases, and 21 bases lay in between. The CDR3 has 17 residues. The germline CDR1 and CDR2 sequences are SGDLS and YYNGEE. In nucleotides, the CDR3 is TGTGCCAGCAGCGTAGAAGACGGAGAGTATCAGGTACATGGCTACACCTTC. Amino acids: CASSVEDGEYQVHGYTF.

The chain's CDR3 is CSASSSGRVNEQFF. CDR3 DNA: TGCAGTGCTAGCAGTAGCGGGAGAGTGAATGAGCAGTTCTTC. The rearrangement joins TRBV20-1 to TRBJ2-1, with 9 bases that match TRBD2. The V segment lost 3 bases and the J segment 7 bases; nucleotides outside the gene matches: 7. This CDR3 region has 14 residues. CDR1 and CDR2 from the germline V gene are DFQATT and SNEGSKA (reference sequence).

The chain couples TRBV11-1 to TRBJ2-7, with 12 bases aligning to TRBD2. Trimming took 1 base from V and 6 from J; bases not matched to a gene: 4. The CDR3 is 15 amino acids. Germline CDR1 SGHAT, CDR2 FQDESV (reference sequence). This CDR3 reads CASSLGGLAGFEQYF. In DNA form, the CDR3 reads TGTGCCAGCAGCTTAGGTGGACTAGCGGGATTCGAGCAGTACTTC.

The V gene is TRBV30, the J gene TRBJ2-7; D possibly corresponds to TRBD2 (5 bases). Trimming removed 3 bases from V and 1 base from J, with 16 bases in between. The CDR3 has 15 residues. The V gene's germline CDR1 is GTSNPN and CDR2 SVGIG (reference sequence). The CDR3 DNA sequence: TGTGCCTGGAGGGGAGAGGGAGTATGGTCCTACGAGCAGTACTTC. It translates to CAWRGEGVWSYEQYF.

This clonotype has a handful of counts. The V gene is TRBV12-3 or TRBV12-4, the J gene TRBJ2-2; 10 bases map to TRBD2. V shed 5 bases and J 1 base; nucleotides not matched to a gene: 4. The CDR3 consists of 16 residues. The CDR3 sequence: CASSPWTSGNTGELFF. CDR3 coding DNA: TGTGCCAGCAGTCCTTGGACTAGCGGGAACACCGGGGAGCTGTTTTTT.

This chain connects TRBV27 to TRBJ2-6; 9 positions agree with TRBD1. The V and J ends lost 5 bases and 4 bases, in that order; junction bases with no gene match: 12. The length of the CDR3 is 18 residues. CDR1 and CDR2 (germline): MNHEY, SMNVEV (reference sequence). The CDR3 reads CASSGTDRGFHGANVLTF. The DNA of the CDR3 is TGTGCCAGCAGTGGGACAGACAGGGGGTTTCACGGGGCCAACGTCCTGACTTTC.

The J gene is TRBJ1-4, the V gene TRBV6-2 or TRBV6-3, with 7 nucleotides matching TRBD1. Trimming took 6 bases from V and 5 from J; bases not matched to a gene: 6. The CDR3 sequence is 14 residues long. Germline assignment: CDR1 MNHEY and CDR2 SVGEGT. CDR3 DNA: TGTGCCAGCAGCACCGGGACAGAAAATGAAAAACTGTTTTTT. Protein: CASSTGTENEKLFF.

The chain carries TRBV6-2 or TRBV6-3 and TRBJ2-7; TRBD2 aligns across 7 bases. The CDR3 has 13 residues. J lost 3 bases, V lost 6 bases, and 5 bases had no gene match. Germline V gene sequence: CDR1 MNHEY, CDR2 SVGEGT. The CDR3 DNA reads as TGTGCCAGCAGAATAGCGGGTGACTACGAGCAGTACTTC. Amino acids: CASRIAGDYEQYF.

The V and J genes are TRBV29-1 and TRBJ1-4, with TRBD1 matching over 9 bases. The junction had 3 bases not matched to a gene; V was cut back by 0 bases and J by 4 bases. CDR1 is SQVTM and CDR2 is ANQGSEA in the germline V gene. The CDR3 runs 15 residues. CDR3 DNA sequence: TGCAGCGTTGAAGATGTGGGACAGGGTAATGAAAAACTGTTTTTT. This sequence encodes CSVEDVGQGNEKLFF.

The chain couples TRBV7-8 to TRBJ2-1; 7 bases agree with TRBD2. This CDR3 has 15 amino acids. V lost 1 base to trimming and J lost 4 bases; unmatched junction nucleotides: 4. The V gene's germline CDR1 is SGHVS and CDR2 FQNEAQ. This CDR3 is CASSLGGRGYNEQFF. The CDR3 DNA sequence: TGTGCCAGCAGCTTAGGCGGGAGAGGGTACAATGAGCAGTTCTTC.

The V gene is TRBV6-5, the J gene TRBJ2-5; D is tentatively TRBD1 or TRBD2 (5 bases each). V lost 2 bases and J lost 5, with 15 bases in between. Per the germline V gene, CDR1 is MNHEY and CDR2 is SVGAGI. The CDR3 covers 15 residues. In nucleotides, the CDR3 is TGTGCCAGCAGTTACAGGGACGGGGTTACGGAGACCCAGTACTTC. This sequence encodes CASSYRDGVTETQYF.

This rearrangement joins TRBV12-3 or TRBV12-4 to TRBJ2-7; 10 positions match TRBD1. V lost 4 bases to trimming and J lost 5 bases; unmatched junction nucleotides: 5. The CDR3 contains 14 residues. The CDR3 sequence: CASSSGQGNHEQYF. Here the CDR3 DNA reads TGTGCCAGCAGTTCGGGACAGGGGAACCACGAGCAGTACTTC.

The chain combines TRBV29-1 with TRBJ2-2, with D uncertain. The germline CDR1 and CDR2 sequences are SQVTM and ANQGSEA. The CDR3 runs 12 residues. The V end was cut by 5 bases, the J end by 5 bases, with 9 bases between. CDR3 sequence: CSVLAVTGELFF. The CDR3 DNA is TGCAGCGTTCTTGCAGTTACCGGGGAGCTGTTTTTT.

V gene TRBV6-2 or TRBV6-3 combines with J gene TRBJ2-7; no reliable D call. Germline CDR1 MNHEY, CDR2 SVGEGT. The V end was cut by 6 bases, the J end by 3 bases, with 3 bases between. The CDR3 is 10 residues long. The CDR3 region is CASRNYEQYF. The CDR3 coding sequence is TGTGCCAGCAGAAACTACGAGCAGTACTTC.

The chain couples TRBV30 to TRBJ2-1, with D hard to call. The germline CDR1 and CDR2 sequences are GTSNPN and SVGIG (reference sequence). There are 11 residues in the CDR3. The germline V and J ends were trimmed by 4 bases and 6 bases, with 7 bases remaining between them. CDR3 loop: CAWNSFNEQFF. The CDR3 DNA follows: TGTGCCTGGAACAGCTTCAATGAGCAGTTCTTC.